The present T cell receptor beta chain was sequenced within a study of CD8+ T cells in alopecia areata (dated by TCRdb to between 2018 and 2020). Broadly, across the study: Treated patients were enrolled in an open-label pilot trial of oral tofacitinib at 5 to 10 mg twice daily for moderate-to-severe alopecia areata. Scalp clonality was compared across normal scalp (n=4), patchy alopecia areata scalp (n=8), and alopecia totalis/universalis scalp (n=8). RNA was extracted with the PAXgene miRNA kit for fixed scalp, the miRNeasy kit for PBMCs, and the RNeasy kit for mouse skin. Patients stayed on tofacitinib for 6 to 18 months and then had 6 months of follow-up off drug so that delayed response and recurrence could be assessed. The study used high-throughput TCRbeta sequencing to examine T cell clonal expansion in alopecia areata, in both the C3H/HeJ mouse model and human patients. Biopsies were taken from tofacitinib-treated patients at baseline and at 4 and 24 weeks of treatment, and a later scalp biopsy was taken in several of the tofacitinib-treated patients. Amplification of TCRbeta CDR3 regions was done by immunoSEQ multiplex PCR using 35 Vbeta forward primers and 13 Jbeta reverse primers. On the human side, TCRbeta sequencing was run on scalp tissue and on sorted CD4+ and CD8+ peripheral blood T cells from healthy controls and from alopecia areata patients with either patchy or totalis/universalis disease. Here is what the overall study found, with its caveats: Lesional scalp, especially in alopecia totalis/universalis, showed higher clonality and more expanded CD8+ clones than normal scalp, suggesting antigenic drive. Scalp TCR repertoire analysis is complicated because resident alphabeta T cells in normal human skin are also sequenced, whereas mouse skin is dominated by gammadelta T cells. Compared with mice, TCR sequences shared between patients were less clear, possibly partly because of HLA diversity across the patient population.

The time point label, read with the paper, signifies: baseline before oral tofacitinib. Lesional scalp punch biopsies and peripheral blood were obtained from alopecia areata patients. PBMCs were isolated by density centrifugation and stained for CD3, CD4 and CD8, after which CD4+ and CD8+ T cells were sorted on a FACSAria. In regard to this clone: This clone's antigen is unknown. No qualities accompany the bases; no much larger clone lies one base away.

Library preparation used the immunoSEQ multiplex PCR assay. For TCR sequencing, RNA was extracted from every sample and reverse transcribed into cDNA to serve as template. SuperScript III was used for first-strand cDNA synthesis, primed with a 2:1 mix of oligo-dT and random hexamers. Amplification bias was assessed with a synthetic immune receptor repertoire, and residual bias was removed computationally. On the authors' methods: Raw reads were preprocessed for error removal, and CDR3 was defined according to IMGT conventions as running from the conserved cysteine to phenylalanine. Clonality was computed as 1 minus the Shannon entropy, with the entropy normalized by log2 of the number of productive unique TCRs. Scalp TCRbeta sequences were cross-referenced with sorted blood CD4 and CD8 repertoires so that the CD4 or CD8 identity of scalp clones could be inferred. What TCRdb holds here is the immuneACCESS table cut down to in-frame rearrangements. Part of the clones is not present; checked against another copy, under half of the missing clones reflect an unresolved V gene, and the others are unexplained. V and J calls and clone size follow that table, whereas D and trimming were derived from the DNA. Counted in this sample were around 140,000 clones; approximately 49% of them appeared once. Of the sample, about 19% is held by the ten largest clones.

This TCR came from a human donor with alopecia areata. The specimen comprised CD8+ T cells sorted from blood, sampled at week 0.

CDR3 protein: CASSKWTGEQYF. The DNA sequence is TGCGCCAGCAGCAAGTGGACAGGAGAGCAGTACTTC. The receptor chain draws on TRBV5-1 and TRBJ2-7, with 7 bases aligning to TRBD1. V and J are trimmed by 4 bases and 7 bases, and the gene matches miss 5 bases of the junction. The germline V gene sets CDR1 to SGHRS and CDR2 to YFSETQ. Counted from cysteine to phenylalanine, this CDR3 has 12 amino acids. Just the 36-base CDR3 DNA is kept, in frame starting at base 1.